This T cell receptor beta chain originates from a study of OX40 agonist ivuxolimab in advanced cancers. Assay: immunoSEQ multiplex PCR; the TCRdb copy retains only in-frame clones and omits some. The sample records 65,000 to 100,000 clones, around 82% being singletons. Findings of the study overall: Not determined was the antigen specificity of the expanded peripheral T cells. At 0.1 to 3.0 mg/kg and by week 6, clonal expansion occurred in CD4+ and CD8+ blood T cells. Expanded clones belonging to CD8+ T cells outnumbered, on average, those of CD4+.

Looked up from germline, CDR1 is SEHNR and CDR2 is FQNEAQ (reference sequence). This CDR3 has 14 amino acids. V lost 4 bases to trimming and J lost 6 bases, with 12 bases between them. Exclusion applied to patients with autoimmune disease history or systemic immunosuppression. Of note for this clone: Its antigen is not identified.

The sample consisted of CD4+ or CD8+ T cells sorted from blood, taken in a trial of the OX40 agonist ivuxolimab. The J gene is TRBJ2-2, the V gene TRBV7-9; no clear D. This receptor was identified in an adult with an advanced solid tumor such as melanoma, head and neck, liver or kidney cancer. As DNA, the CDR3 is TGTGCCAGCAGCTCCAACCTAGGACCCGGGGAGCTGTTTTTT. As protein: CASSSNLGPGELFF. Complete variable domain (other parts from reference TRBV7-9 and TRBJ2-2): DTGVSQNPRHKITKRGQNVTFRCDPISEHNRLYWYRQTLGQGPEFLTYFQNEAQLEKSRLLSDRFSAERPKGSFSTLEIQRTEQGDSAMYLCASSSNLGPGELFFGEGSRLTVL.